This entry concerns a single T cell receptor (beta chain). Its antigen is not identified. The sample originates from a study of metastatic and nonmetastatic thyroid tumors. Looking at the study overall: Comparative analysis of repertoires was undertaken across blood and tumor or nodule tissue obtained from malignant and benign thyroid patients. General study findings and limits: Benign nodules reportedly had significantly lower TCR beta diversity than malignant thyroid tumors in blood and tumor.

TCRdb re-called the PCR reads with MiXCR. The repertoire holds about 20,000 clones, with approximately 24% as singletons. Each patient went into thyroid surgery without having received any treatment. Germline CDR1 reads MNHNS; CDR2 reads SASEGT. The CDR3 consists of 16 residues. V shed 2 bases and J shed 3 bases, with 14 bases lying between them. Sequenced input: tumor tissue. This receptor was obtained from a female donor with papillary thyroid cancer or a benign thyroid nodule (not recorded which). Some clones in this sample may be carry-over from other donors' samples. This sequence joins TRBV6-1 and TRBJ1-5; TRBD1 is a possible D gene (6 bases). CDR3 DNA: TGTGCCAGCAGTGAAAGAGGGGGGGCAAACAATCAGCCCCAGCATTTT. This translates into CASSERGGANNQPQHF.